The T cell receptor beta chain under discussion was sequenced for a study of cytomegalovirus exposure and HLA in healthy donors. Study context: Genotyping of 430 or so donors showed that about 79% belonged to the Caucasian-associated ancestry cluster. Study-level findings and limits: According to an earlier analysis, most TCR beta V segments yielded productive rearrangements about 90% or about 30% of the time. CMV serostatus stood as the only immune exposure information on hand.

Amplification used 60 Vbeta primers and 13 Jbeta primers. The repertoire was sequenced with immunoSEQ multiplex PCR; TCRdb's copy has only in-frame clones and lacks some. The table records 150,000 to 200,000 clones, more than 65% of them present only once. On this clone itself: The antigen remains undetermined.

From germline, CDR1 is LNHDA and CDR2 SQIVND (reference sequence). The CDR3 length is 15 residues. The V end lost 3 bases, the J end lost 5 bases, and 16 bases lay between the germline ends. The chain carries TRBV19 and TRBJ1-1, with no clear D. Sequencing used PBMCs. This clonotype was sampled from a woman in her twenties or thirties in good health and CMV-seronegative. The CDR3 here is CASSMSGFGETEAFF. In DNA form, the CDR3 reads TGTGCCAGTAGTATGTCTGGTTTCGGGGAAACTGAAGCTTTCTTT.